This TCR beta chain was identified in a study of long-term antiretroviral therapy in people with HIV. Findings of the study overall: Relative to transplant donor controls, diversity remained lower despite increasing after ART. Repertoires looked antigen-experienced, with only a slight naive shift after ART. The clones with expansion before ART were dominant in the repertoire at all time points.

United States facilities provided treatment to all participants with HIV. At the survey level, the v3.0 immunoSEQ assay was run. Sequencing used immunoSEQ multiplex PCR; TCRdb keeps in-frame clones, though not all of them. The table lists 40,000 or so clones, roughly 80% of them singletons. Of note for this clone: Its antigen is still unknown.

The CDR3 covers 13 residues. Germline V gene lookup returns CDR1 LNHDA and CDR2 SQIVND (reference sequence). The ends lost 7 bases at V and 1 base at J; junction bases unmatched: 1. The clonotype originates from a man younger than 30 with HIV. V usage is TRBV19 and J usage is TRBJ1-1, with 9 bases that match TRBD1. The sample in question was unsorted PBMCs, obtained 0.3 years after starting antiretroviral therapy. CDR3 protein: CASKGQGNTEAFF. The CDR3 coding sequence is TGTGCCAGTAAGGGACAGGGGAACACTGAAGCTTTCTTT.